This TCR beta chain was sequenced during a study of tumor-infiltrating lymphocytes in primary liver carcinoma. Turning to the study itself: Patients comprised men and women whose ages fell between 30 and 69 years.

A constant-region primer primed TCR beta cDNA synthesis from about 0.45 ug of total RNA. Researchers made the TCR beta libraries by running three nested multiplex PCR rounds with slightly modified ARM-PCR. Rounds one and two of PCR, each of 10 to 11 cycles, were primed with TRBV1-TRBV30 forward primers and a C-beta reverse primer. Using its own MiXCR run on the multiplex PCR reads, TCRdb lists one record per CDR3 protein. This sample carries around 330,000 distinct CDR3 sequences, over 55% of them seen once, and the ten largest clones take 9% to 10%. This clonotype appeared a single time. No antigen is known for it. Researchers drew blood RNA from unsorted whole blood and extracted germline DNA as well. This CDR3 comprises 13 residues. V lost 5 bases and J lost 5; bases outside the gene matches: 7. Germline-derived CDR1 and CDR2 are GTSNPN and SVGIG (reference sequence). Findings and caveats of the study: Tumor-adjacent and tumor-blood pairs shared a smaller degree of overlap than tumor region pairs.

This clonotype was obtained from a man in his forties with primary liver carcinoma and hepatitis B virus infection. The sequencing sample was made of peripheral blood. The J gene is TRBJ2-3, the V gene TRBV30, with TRBD2 matching over 7 bases. As DNA, the CDR3 is TGTGCCTGGGGCGGGAGTTACGTAGATACGCAGTATTTT. Translated: CAWGGSYVDTQYF.